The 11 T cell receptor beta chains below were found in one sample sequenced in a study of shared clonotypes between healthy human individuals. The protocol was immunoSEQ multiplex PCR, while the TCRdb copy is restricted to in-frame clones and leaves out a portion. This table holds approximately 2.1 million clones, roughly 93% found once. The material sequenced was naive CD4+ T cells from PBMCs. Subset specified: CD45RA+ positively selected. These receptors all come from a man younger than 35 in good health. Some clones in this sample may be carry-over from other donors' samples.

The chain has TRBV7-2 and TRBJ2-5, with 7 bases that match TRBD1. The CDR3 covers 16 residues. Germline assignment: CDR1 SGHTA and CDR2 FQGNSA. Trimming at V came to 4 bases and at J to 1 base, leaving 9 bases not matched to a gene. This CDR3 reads CASSSTSDRAQETQYF. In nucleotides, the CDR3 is TGTGCCAGCAGCTCGACAAGTGACAGGGCCCAAGAGACCCAGTACTTC.

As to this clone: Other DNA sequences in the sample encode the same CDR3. In nucleotides, the CDR3 is TGTGCCAGCAGCTTAGTTGGAGGGTACACTGAAGCTTTCTTT. This translates into CASSLVGGYTEAFF. The chain carries TRBV7-2 and TRBJ1-1; no reliable D call. With 1 base removed from V and 3 bases from J, the gap between germline ends came to 9 bases. Germline loops: CDR1 SGHTA, CDR2 FQGNSA. CDR3 size: 14 residues. The entire variable domain, with the rest obtained from reference TRBV7-2 and TRBJ1-1, is as follows: GAGVSQSPSNKVTEKGKDVELRCDPISGHTALYWYRQSLGQGLEFLIYFQGNSAPDKSGLPSDRFSAERTGGSVSTLTIQRTQQEDSAVYLCASSLVGGYTEAFFGQGTRLTVV.

The CDR3 nucleotides read TGTGCCAGCAGCTTAGTGGGGACAGATAATGAAAAACTGTTTTTT. It translates to CASSLVGTDNEKLFF. The chain is built from TRBV7-9 and TRBJ1-4, with 7 bases identical to TRBD1. V was pared by 1 base and J by 4 bases, with 3 bases of the junction left unmatched. This CDR3 has 15 amino acids. Germline CDR1 SEHNR, CDR2 FQNEAQ (reference sequence).

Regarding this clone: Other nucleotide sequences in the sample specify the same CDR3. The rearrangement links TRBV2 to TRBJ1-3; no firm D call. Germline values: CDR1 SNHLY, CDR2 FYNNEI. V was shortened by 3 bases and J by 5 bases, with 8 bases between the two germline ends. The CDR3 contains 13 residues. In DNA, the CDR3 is TGTGCCAGCAGTGAGGCCGGCCGAAACACCATATATTTT. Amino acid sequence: CASSEAGRNTIYF.

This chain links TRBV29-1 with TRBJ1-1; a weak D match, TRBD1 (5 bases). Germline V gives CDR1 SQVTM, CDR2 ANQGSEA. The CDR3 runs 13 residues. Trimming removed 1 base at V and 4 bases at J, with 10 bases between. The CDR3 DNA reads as TGCAGCGTTGAAGGGTCCAGGGCCACTGAAGCTTTCTTT. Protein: CSVEGSRATEAFF.

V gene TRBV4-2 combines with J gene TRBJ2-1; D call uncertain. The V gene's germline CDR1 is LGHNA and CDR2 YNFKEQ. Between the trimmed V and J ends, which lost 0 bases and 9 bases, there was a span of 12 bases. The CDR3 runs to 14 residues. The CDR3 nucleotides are TGTGCCAGCAGCCAAGATACGGTATGGGGTGAGCAGTTCTTC. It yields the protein CASSQDTVWGEQFF.

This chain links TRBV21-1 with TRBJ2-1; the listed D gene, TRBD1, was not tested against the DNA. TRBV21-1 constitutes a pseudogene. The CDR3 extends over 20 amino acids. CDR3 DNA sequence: TGTGCCAGCAGCACTATACTGGACAGGGCCACCGGTAACTCCTACAATGAGCAGTTCTTC. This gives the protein CASSTILDRATGNSYNEQFF.

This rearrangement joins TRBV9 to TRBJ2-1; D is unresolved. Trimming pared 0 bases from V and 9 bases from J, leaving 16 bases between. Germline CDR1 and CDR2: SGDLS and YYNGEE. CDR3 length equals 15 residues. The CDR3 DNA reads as TGTGCCAGCAGCGTAGGTGGCAGCCAGGCTGGTGAGCAGTTCTTC. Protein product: CASSVGGSQAGEQFF.

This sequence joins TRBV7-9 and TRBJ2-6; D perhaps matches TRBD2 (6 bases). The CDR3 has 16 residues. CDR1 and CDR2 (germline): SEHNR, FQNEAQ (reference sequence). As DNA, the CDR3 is TGTGCTCCTGACCTATTTGGAGGGTCTGGGGCCAACGTCCTGACTTTC. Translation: CAPDLFGGSGANVLTF.

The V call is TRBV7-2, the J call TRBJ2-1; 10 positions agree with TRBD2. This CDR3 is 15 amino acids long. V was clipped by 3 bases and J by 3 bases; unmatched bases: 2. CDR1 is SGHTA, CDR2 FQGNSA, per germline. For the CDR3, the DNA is TGTGCCAGCAGCTTTAGCGGGAGGTACTACAATGAGCAGTTCTTC. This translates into CASSFSGRYYNEQFF.

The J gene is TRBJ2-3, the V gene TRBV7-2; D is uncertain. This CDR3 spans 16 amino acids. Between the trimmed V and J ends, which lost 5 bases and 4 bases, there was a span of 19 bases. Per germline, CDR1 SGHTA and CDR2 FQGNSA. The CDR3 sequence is CASSPHSNRPADTQYF. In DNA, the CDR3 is TGTGCCAGCAGCCCCCATAGCAACCGCCCGGCAGATACGCAGTATTTT.